This T cell receptor (beta chain) was captured in a study of molecular identifiers for immune sequencing clone quantification. Points from the study as a whole: Identical TCR molecules sharing a barcode could underestimate highly expanded clone sizes.

This clonotype was picked up many times. Antigen unknown. V was cut by 4 bases and J by 3 bases, with 10 bases left in between. CDR3 size: 13 residues. The germline CDR1 and CDR2 sequences are MNHEY and SVGEGT. TCRdb re-derived calls from the PCR reads in MiXCR, one entry per CDR3 protein. The data contain about half a million distinct CDR3 sequences, roughly a fifth of them seen just once; the ten biggest clones take up under 0.85%. Sorting was used to obtain naive CD8 T cells (CD8+CD4-CCR7+CD45RA+). This TCR was recovered from a human donor in good health. Some libraries in this study had Jurkat cell RNA spiked in. The material sequenced was naive CD8+ T cells from blood, with Jurkat cell RNA spiked in. Documented subset: FACS-sorted CD8+CD4-CCR7+CD45RA+ naive T cells. This chain uses TRBV6-2 or TRBV6-3 with TRBJ2-7; TRBD1 might be the D (6 bases). The CDR3, as DNA: TGTGCCAGCAGTTCGGGACATAACTACGAGCAGTACTTC. It encodes CASSSGHNYEQYF.